This T cell receptor (beta chain) was sequenced during a study of cytomegalovirus exposure and HLA in healthy donors. 60 Vbeta and 13 Jbeta primers were used in PCR. This table comes from immunoSEQ multiplex PCR, and its TCRdb copy is limited to in-frame clones, with some not included. The sample lists approximately 80,000 clones, under 85% occurring once. Germline V gene lookup returns CDR1 MNHEY and CDR2 SVGAGI. The V gene lost 7 bases and the J gene lost 0 bases, with 12 bases spanning the gap. The CDR3 is made up of 14 amino acids. The clonotype was recovered from a woman between 40 and 50 years old in good health and CMV-seropositive. Source material: PBMCs. The chain carries TRBV6-5 and TRBJ1-1; TRBD1 might be the D (5 bases). CDR3: CASTKTEMNTEAFF. The DNA for the CDR3 is TGTGCCAGCACCAAGACAGAGATGAACACTGAAGCTTTCTTT.